This TCR beta chain was identified during a study of blood T cell repertoires in COVID-19. The overall study: The analysed material was cDNA or gDNA that came from T cells, B-cell-depleted T cells, or PBMCs.

Participant ages covered about 18 to 90 years across about 25 US areas. Participants reported their clinical history, and cohort assignment relied on those reports. Original methodology: Nucleated cell counts were estimated from reference gene primer amplification. Sequencing was performed with immunoSEQ multiplex PCR; in TCRdb, only in-frame clones are kept and a portion is missing. V and J calls and clone size are given by that table; D and trimming were obtained from the DNA. The top ten clones hold over 4% of a sample with some 270,000 clones, approximately 90% of them seen once. Germline V gene sequence: CDR1 GTSNPN, CDR2 SVGIG (reference sequence). The V and J ends lost 4 bases and 7 bases respectively, with 16 bases between them. CDR3 size: 13 residues.

The chain recombines TRBV30 with TRBJ1-2; weak D call: TRBD1 (6 bases). The sample consisted of PBMCs or T cells enriched from blood (not recorded which). This TCR derives from a woman aged 30 to 39 with acute COVID-19. This CDR3 reads CAWTGGGLGGYTF. The CDR3 DNA sequence: TGTGCCTGGACGGGCGGGGGCTTGGGTGGCTACACCTTC.